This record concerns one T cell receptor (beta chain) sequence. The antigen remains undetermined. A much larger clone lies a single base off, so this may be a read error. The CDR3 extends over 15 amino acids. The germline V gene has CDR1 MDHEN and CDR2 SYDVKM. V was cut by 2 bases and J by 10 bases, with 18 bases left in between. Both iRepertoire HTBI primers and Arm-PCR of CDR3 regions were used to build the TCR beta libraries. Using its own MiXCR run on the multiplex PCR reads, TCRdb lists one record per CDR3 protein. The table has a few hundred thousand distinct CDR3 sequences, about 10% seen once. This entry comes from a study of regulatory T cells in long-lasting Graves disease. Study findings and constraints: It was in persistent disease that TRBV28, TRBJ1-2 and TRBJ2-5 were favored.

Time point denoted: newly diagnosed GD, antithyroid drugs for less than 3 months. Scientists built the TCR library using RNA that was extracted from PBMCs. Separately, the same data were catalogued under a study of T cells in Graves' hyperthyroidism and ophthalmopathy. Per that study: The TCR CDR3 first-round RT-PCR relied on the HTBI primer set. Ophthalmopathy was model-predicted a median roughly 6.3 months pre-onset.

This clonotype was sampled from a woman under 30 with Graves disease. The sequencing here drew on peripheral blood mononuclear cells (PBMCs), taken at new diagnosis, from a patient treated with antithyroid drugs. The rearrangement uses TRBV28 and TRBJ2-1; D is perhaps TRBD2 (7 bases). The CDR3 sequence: CASSLRGEGRHEQFF. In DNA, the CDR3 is TGTGCCAGCAGTTTAAGGGGGGAGGGCCGCCACGAGCAGTTCTTC.